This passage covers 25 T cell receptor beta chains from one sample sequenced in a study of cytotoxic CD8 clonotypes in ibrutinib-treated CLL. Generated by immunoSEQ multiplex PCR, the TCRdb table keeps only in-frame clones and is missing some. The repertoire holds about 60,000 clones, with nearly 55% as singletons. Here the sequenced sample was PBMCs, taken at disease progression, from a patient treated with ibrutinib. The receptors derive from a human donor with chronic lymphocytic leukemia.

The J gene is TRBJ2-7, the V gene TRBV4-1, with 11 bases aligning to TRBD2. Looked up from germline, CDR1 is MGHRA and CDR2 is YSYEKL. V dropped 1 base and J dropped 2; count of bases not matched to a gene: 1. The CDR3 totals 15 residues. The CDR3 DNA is TGCGCCAGCAGCCAAGTTAGCGGGAGGGCCTACGAGCAGTACTTC. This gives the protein CASSQVSGRAYEQYF.

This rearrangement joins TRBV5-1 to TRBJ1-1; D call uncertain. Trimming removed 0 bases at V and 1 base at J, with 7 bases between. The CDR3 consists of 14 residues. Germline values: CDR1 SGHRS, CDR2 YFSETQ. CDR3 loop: CASSLGHQNTEAFF. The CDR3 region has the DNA TGCGCCAGCAGCTTGGGGCACCAGAACACTGAAGCTTTCTTT.

CDR3 sequence: CASIERGGGDTQYF. Written as DNA, the CDR3 is TGTGCCAGCATCGAGCGGGGGGGCGGAGATACGCAGTATTTT. The chain has TRBV7-2 and TRBJ2-3; TRBD2 agrees at 10 bases. Germline CDR1 reads SGHTA; CDR2 reads FQGNSA. The length of the CDR3 is 14 residues. V lost 7 bases, J lost 5 bases, and 6 bases stayed unmatched. The full variable domain, rest sourced from reference TRBV7-2 and TRBJ2-3, is GAGVSQSPSNKVTEKGKDVELRCDPISGHTALYWYRQSLGQGLEFLIYFQGNSAPDKSGLPSDRFSAERTGGSVSTLTIQRTQQEDSAVYLCASIERGGGDTQYFGPGTRLTVL.

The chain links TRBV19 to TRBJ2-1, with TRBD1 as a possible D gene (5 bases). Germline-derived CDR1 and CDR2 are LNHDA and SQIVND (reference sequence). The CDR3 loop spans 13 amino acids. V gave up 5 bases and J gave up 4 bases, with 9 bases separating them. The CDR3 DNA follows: TGTGCCAGTAGTTCAGGGCGGTACAATGAGCAGTTCTTC. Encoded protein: CASSSGRYNEQFF.

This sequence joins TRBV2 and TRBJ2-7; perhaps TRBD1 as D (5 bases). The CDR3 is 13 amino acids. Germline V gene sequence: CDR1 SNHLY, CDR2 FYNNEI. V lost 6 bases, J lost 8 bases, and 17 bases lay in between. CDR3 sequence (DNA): TGTGCCAGCAGGAAAGGACACTTTCTAAAGCAGTACTTC. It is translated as CASRKGHFLKQYF.

CDR3 region: CASSQDSLFSYEQYF. The CDR3 DNA reads TGTGCCAGCAGTCAGGACAGCCTTTTTTCCTACGAGCAGTACTTC. V and J are TRBV6-5 and TRBJ2-7; D perhaps matches TRBD1 (6 bases). Germline V gene sequence: CDR1 MNHEY, CDR2 SVGAGI. V lost 5 bases to trimming and J lost 1 base, with 15 bases between them. The CDR3 is 15 residues long.

The DNA for the CDR3 is TGTGCCATCAGTGAGTCGGGTCAGCGAACTGAAGCTTTCTTT. Translating gives CAISESGQRTEAFF. The chain recombines TRBV10-3 with TRBJ1-1; D is ambiguous. The V gene's germline CDR1 is ENHRY and CDR2 SYGVKD. Trimming pared 0 bases from V and 5 bases from J, leaving 10 bases between. The CDR3 is 14 residues long.

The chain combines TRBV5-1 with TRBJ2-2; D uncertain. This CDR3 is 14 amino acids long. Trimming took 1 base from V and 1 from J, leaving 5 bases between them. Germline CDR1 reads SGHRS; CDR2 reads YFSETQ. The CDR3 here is CASSLSGNTGELFF. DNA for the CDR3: TGCGCCAGCAGCTTGTCAGGGAACACCGGGGAGCTGTTTTTT.

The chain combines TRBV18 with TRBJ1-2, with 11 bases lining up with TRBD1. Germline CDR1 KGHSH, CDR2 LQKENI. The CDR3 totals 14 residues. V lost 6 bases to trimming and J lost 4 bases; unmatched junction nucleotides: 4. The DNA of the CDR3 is TGTGCCAGCTCCCAGGACAGGGGGCTCTATGGCTACACCTTC. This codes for CASSQDRGLYGYTF. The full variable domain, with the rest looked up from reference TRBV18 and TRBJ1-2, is NAGVMQNPRHLVRRRGQEARLRCSPMKGHSHVYWYRQLPEEGLKFMVYLQKENIIDESGMPKERFSAEFPKEGPSILRIQQVVRGDSAAYFCASSQDRGLYGYTFGSGTRLTVV.

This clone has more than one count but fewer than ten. The DNA for the CDR3 is TGCGCCAGCAGCCAAGATCGGCCAGGGGACGAGCAGTACTTC. Residues: CASSQDRPGDEQYF. This chain links TRBV4-1 with TRBJ2-7; maybe TRBD1 (6 bases). V was clipped by 0 bases and J by 5 bases, with 11 bases between them. The CDR3 has 14 residues. CDR1 and CDR2 from the germline V gene are MGHRA and YSYEKL.

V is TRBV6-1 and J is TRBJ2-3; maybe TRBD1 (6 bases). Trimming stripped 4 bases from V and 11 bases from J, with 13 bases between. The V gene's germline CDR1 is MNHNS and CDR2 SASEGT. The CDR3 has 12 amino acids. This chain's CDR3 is CASSVGDTKQYF. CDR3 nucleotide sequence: TGTGCCAGCAGTGTGGGGGACACCAAGCAGTATTTT.

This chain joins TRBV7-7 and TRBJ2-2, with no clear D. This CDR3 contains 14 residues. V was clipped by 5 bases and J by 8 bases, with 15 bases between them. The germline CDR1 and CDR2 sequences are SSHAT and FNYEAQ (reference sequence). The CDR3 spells CASSPVLTTGELFF. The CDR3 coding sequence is TGTGCCAGCAGCCCCGTCCTCACGACGGGGGAGCTGTTTTTT.

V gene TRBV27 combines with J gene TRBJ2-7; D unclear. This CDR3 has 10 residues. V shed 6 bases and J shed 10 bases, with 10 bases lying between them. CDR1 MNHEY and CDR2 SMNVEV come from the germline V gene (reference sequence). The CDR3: CASSSIGQYF. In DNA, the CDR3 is TGTGCCAGCAGCTCCATAGGACAGTACTTC.

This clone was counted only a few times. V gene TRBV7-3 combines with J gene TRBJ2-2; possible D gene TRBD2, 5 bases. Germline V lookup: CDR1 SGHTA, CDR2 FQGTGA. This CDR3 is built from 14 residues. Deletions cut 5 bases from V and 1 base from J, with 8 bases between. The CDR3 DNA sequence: TGTGCCAGCAGCCTCAGCGGGAACACCGGGGAGCTGTTTTTT. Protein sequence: CASSLSGNTGELFF.

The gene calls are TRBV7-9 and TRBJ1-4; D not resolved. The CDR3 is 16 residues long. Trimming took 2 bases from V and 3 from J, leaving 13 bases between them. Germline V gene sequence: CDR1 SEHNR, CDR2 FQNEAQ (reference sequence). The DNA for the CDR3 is TGTGCCAGCAGCTTATATAGCGGCCTGTCTAATGAAAAACTGTTTTTT. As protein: CASSLYSGLSNEKLFF. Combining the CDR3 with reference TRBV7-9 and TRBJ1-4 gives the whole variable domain DTGVSQNPRHKITKRGQNVTFRCDPISEHNRLYWYRQTLGQGPEFLTYFQNEAQLEKSRLLSDRFSAERPKGSFSTLEIQRTEQGDSAMYLCASSLYSGLSNEKLFFGSGTQLSVL.

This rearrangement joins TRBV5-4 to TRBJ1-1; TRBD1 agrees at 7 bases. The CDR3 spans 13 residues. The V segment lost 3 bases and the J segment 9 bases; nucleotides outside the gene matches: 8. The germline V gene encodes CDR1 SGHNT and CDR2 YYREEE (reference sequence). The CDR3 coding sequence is TGTGCCAGCAGCTATACAGGGACAGCACAAGCTTTCTTT. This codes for CASSYTGTAQAFF.

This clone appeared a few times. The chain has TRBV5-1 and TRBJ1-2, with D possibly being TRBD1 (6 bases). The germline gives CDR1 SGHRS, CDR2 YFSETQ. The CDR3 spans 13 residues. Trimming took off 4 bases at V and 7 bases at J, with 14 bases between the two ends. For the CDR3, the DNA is TGCGCCAGCAGCATCCAATCCAGGGGTGGCTACACCTTC. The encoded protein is CASSIQSRGGYTF. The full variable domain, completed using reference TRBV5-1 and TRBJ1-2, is KAGVTQTPRYLIKTRGQQVTLSCSPISGHRSVSWYQQTPGQGLQFLFEYFSETQRNKGNFPGRFSGRQFSNSRSEMNVSTLELGDSALYLCASSIQSRGGYTFGSGTRLTVV.

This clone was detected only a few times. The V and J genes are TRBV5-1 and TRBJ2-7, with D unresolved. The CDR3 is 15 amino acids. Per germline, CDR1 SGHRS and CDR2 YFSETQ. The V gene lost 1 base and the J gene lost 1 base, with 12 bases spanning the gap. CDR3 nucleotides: TGCGCCAGCAGCTTGTGGGGTCCAGAGTCCTACGAGCAGTACTTC. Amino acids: CASSLWGPESYEQYF.

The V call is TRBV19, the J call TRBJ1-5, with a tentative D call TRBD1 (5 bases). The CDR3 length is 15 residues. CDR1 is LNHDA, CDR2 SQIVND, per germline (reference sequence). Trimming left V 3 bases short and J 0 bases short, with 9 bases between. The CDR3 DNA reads TGTGCCAGTAGTATCGGCGGACATAGCAATCAGCCCCAGCATTTT. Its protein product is CASSIGGHSNQPQHF. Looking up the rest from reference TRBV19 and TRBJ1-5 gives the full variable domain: DGGITQSPKYLFRKEGQNVTLSCEQNLNHDAMYWYRQDPGQGLRLIYYSQIVNDFQKGDIAEGYSVSREKKESFPLTVTSAQKNPTAFYLCASSIGGHSNQPQHFGDGTRLSIL.

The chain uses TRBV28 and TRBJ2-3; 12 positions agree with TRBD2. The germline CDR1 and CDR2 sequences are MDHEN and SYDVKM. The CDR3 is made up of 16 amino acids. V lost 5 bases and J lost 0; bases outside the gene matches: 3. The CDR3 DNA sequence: TGTGCCAGCAGTATCGGGACTAGCGGGAGCACAGATACGCAGTATTTT. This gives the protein CASSIGTSGSTDTQYF.

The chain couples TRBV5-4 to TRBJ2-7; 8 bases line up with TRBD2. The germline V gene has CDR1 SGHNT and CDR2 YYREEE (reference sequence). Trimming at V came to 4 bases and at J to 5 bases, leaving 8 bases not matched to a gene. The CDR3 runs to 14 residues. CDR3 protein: CASSPRGGRNEQYF. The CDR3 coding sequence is TGTGCCAGCAGCCCACGGGGGGGCCGGAACGAGCAGTACTTC.

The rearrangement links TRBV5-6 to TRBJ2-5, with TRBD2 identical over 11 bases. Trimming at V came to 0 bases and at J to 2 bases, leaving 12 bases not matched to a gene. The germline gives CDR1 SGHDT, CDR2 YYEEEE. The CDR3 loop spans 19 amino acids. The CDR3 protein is CASSLAYPVTSGEQETQYF. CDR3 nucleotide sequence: TGTGCCAGCAGCTTGGCTTACCCGGTGACTAGCGGGGAGCAAGAGACCCAGTACTTC.

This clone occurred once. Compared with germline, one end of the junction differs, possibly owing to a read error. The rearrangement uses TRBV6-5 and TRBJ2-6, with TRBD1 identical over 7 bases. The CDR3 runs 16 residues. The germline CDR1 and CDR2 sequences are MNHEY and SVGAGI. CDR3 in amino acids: CASRYSGGSGANVLTF. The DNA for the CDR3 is TGTGCCAGCAGGTACTCAGGGGGTTCTGGGGCCAACGTCCTGACTTTC.

The CDR3 region has the DNA TGTGCCAGCAGCTTGAACGGTGGAGAGACCCAGTACTTC. Protein: CASSLNGGETQYF. The chain links TRBV5-4 to TRBJ2-5; D is unclear. The V gene lost 1 base and the J gene lost 4 bases, with 8 bases spanning the gap. Germline values: CDR1 SGHNT, CDR2 YYREEE (reference sequence). This CDR3 contains 13 residues.

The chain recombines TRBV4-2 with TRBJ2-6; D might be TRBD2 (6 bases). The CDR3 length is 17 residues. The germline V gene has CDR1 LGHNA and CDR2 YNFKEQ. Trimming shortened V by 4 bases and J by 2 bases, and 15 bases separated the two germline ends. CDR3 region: CASSRTGGGTGANVLTF. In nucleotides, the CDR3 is TGTGCCAGCAGCCGCACCGGTGGGGGGACTGGGGCCAACGTCCTGACTTTC.